The source of this T cell receptor beta chain is a study of shared clonotypes between healthy human individuals. Across the whole study: A donor's plate count was three for CD4 naive and three for CD4 memory; CD8 naive had two and CD8 memory one. Study-level findings and limits: Larger richness was generally estimated for naive than memory subsets.

Concerning this clone: The antigen is unknown.

Only in-frame clones appear in the TCRdb table, and some are missing; sequencing was by immunoSEQ multiplex PCR. This sample has about 700,000 clones, with around 67% found just once. V shed 3 bases and J shed 1 base, with 15 bases lying between them. The CDR3 covers 17 residues. Germline CDR1 is LNHDA and CDR2 is SQIVND (reference sequence). Sequenced input: memory CD4+ T cells sorted from blood. This sample's subset: CD45RA-negative fraction. The chain carries TRBV19 and TRBJ2-2; D remains ambiguous. The clonotype comes from a woman aged 25 to 39 in good health. The DNA for the CDR3 is TGTGCCAGTAGTATTTCCGCGGCAATACTGAACACCGGGGAGCTGTTTTTT. Its translation: CASSISAAILNTGELFF.